The 22 T cell receptor beta chains given below trace back to one sample, sequenced in a study of blood T cell repertoires in COVID-19. The repertoire was sequenced with immunoSEQ multiplex PCR; TCRdb's copy has only in-frame clones and lacks some. The repertoire holds approximately 91,000 clones, with roughly 80% as singletons. The specimen sequenced was peripheral blood. The receptors were gathered from a human donor in a cohort sampled during active COVID-19.

The chain couples TRBV6-5 to TRBJ2-7; no reliable D call. CDR3 length: 12 residues. V gave up 10 bases and J gave up 1 base, with 11 bases separating them. Per the germline V gene, CDR1 is MNHEY and CDR2 is SVGAGI. The CDR3 region is CAIVTYSYEQYF. The CDR3 bases are TGTGCCATCGTGACTTATTCCTACGAGCAGTACTTC.

The V call is TRBV30, the J call TRBJ1-4, with TRBD1 identical over 7 bases. This CDR3 is built from 13 residues. Germline V lookup: CDR1 GTSNPN, CDR2 SVGIG (reference sequence). V shed 7 bases, J shed 8 bases, and the junction held 10 bases outside the gene matches. CDR3 DNA: TGTGCCTCGCCCGACAGGGACGGCGAAAAACTGTTTTTT. Protein product: CASPDRDGEKLFF.

The chain joins TRBV18 to TRBJ1-3; D is unresolved. This CDR3 has 15 residues. Trimming left V 6 bases short and J 0 bases short, with 12 bases between. Germline V CDR1 and CDR2: KGHSH, LQKENI. CDR3 region: CASSETTPSGNTIYF. The CDR3 DNA sequence: TGTGCCAGCTCCGAGACAACCCCCTCTGGAAACACCATATATTTT.

This chain uses TRBV5-8 with TRBJ2-5; 14 nucleotides agree with TRBD2. V dropped 4 bases and J dropped 4; count of bases not matched to a gene: 3. CDR3 length: 15 amino acids. Germline V lookup: CDR1 SGHTS, CDR2 YDEGEE. CDR3 DNA sequence: TGTGCCAGCAGCGTGGGACTAGCGGGAGTAGAGACCCAGTACTTC. Residues: CASSVGLAGVETQYF.

The V call is TRBV10-3, the J call TRBJ1-2; 12 positions match TRBD1. The CDR3 contains 15 residues. Germline CDR1 ENHRY, CDR2 SYGVKD. Unmatched junction bases numbered 2, after V lost 4 bases and J lost 2 bases. CDR3: CAISGGQGANYGYTF. The CDR3 DNA is TGTGCCATCAGTGGGGGACAGGGGGCCAACTATGGCTACACCTTC.

The J gene is TRBJ2-7, the V gene TRBV27; D may be TRBD2 (6 bases). The CDR3 has 13 amino acids. Deletions cut 6 bases from V and 2 bases from J, with 11 bases between. Germline values: CDR1 MNHEY, CDR2 SMNVEV (reference sequence). The CDR3 loop reads CASRGGNAYEQYF. CDR3 nucleotide sequence: TGTGCCAGCAGGGGCGGGAATGCCTACGAGCAGTACTTC.

The chain has TRBV15 and TRBJ2-3; 11 positions agree with TRBD1. The CDR3 has 17 residues. The junction had 11 bases not matched to a gene; V was cut back by 5 bases and J by 4 bases. Germline V gives CDR1 LNHNV, CDR2 YYDKDF (reference sequence). CDR3 DNA sequence: TGTGCCACCAGCGCGCGGACAGGGGGCTGGGAGGCAGATACGCAGTATTTT. This encodes CATSARTGGWEADTQYF.

The rearrangement uses TRBV2 and TRBJ2-2, with 7 positions matching TRBD1. The CDR3 consists of 15 residues. The germline CDR1 and CDR2 sequences are SNHLY and FYNNEI. With 5 bases clipped from V and 6 bases from J, the junction kept 9 bases outside the gene matches. CDR3 in DNA: TGTGCCAGCAGTCGACAGGGTATGGGAGCCGGGGAGCTGTTTTTT. It encodes CASSRQGMGAGELFF.

V usage is TRBV6-4 and J usage is TRBJ2-7, with 10 positions matching TRBD2. Looked up from germline, CDR1 is MRHNA and CDR2 is SNTAGT. The V gene end was trimmed by 2 bases and the J gene end by 2 bases; junction bases not matched to a gene: 6. This CDR3 has 16 amino acids. The CDR3 is CASSDGLAGVPYEQYF. The CDR3 region has the DNA TGTGCCAGCAGTGACGGGCTAGCGGGAGTTCCCTACGAGCAGTACTTC.

This chain uses TRBV27 with TRBJ2-2; maybe TRBD2 (5 bases). Looked up from germline, CDR1 is MNHEY and CDR2 is SMNVEV (reference sequence). V lost 2 bases, J lost 0 bases, and 19 bases lay in between. This CDR3 region has 19 residues. This CDR3 reads CASSLPGRGSQTNTGELFF. DNA of the CDR3: TGTGCCAGCAGTTTACCCGGAAGAGGGTCCCAGACGAACACCGGGGAGCTGTTTTTT.

This chain connects TRBV2 to TRBJ1-2; no definite D call. The V gene lost 8 bases and the J gene lost 4 bases, with 17 bases spanning the gap. The CDR3 extends over 14 amino acids. Germline-derived CDR1 and CDR2 are SNHLY and FYNNEI. DNA for the CDR3: TGTGCCAGCCGCAGCAGAGTTCAGGCCTATGGCTACACCTTC. Residues: CASRSRVQAYGYTF.

The rearrangement joins TRBV12-5 to TRBJ2-5; D not certain. The CDR3 runs to 15 residues. Germline V gene data show CDR1 as LGHNT and CDR2 as FRNRAP. The V gene lost 6 bases and the J gene lost 2 bases, with 16 bases spanning the gap. The DNA for the CDR3 is TGTGCTAGTGGGACCACAGCCCCTATTCAAGAGACCCAGTACTTC. This encodes CASGTTAPIQETQYF. Variable domain in full (rest from reference TRBV12-5 and TRBJ2-5): DARVTQTPRHKVTEMGQEVTMRCQPILGHNTVFWYRQTMMQGLELLAYFRNRAPLDDSGMPKDRFSAEMPDATLATLKIQPSEPRDSAVYFCASGTTAPIQETQYFGPGTRLLVL.

The gene calls are TRBV28 and TRBJ1-1, with 7 positions matching TRBD1. V trimming: 7 bases; J trimming: 10 bases; junction bases outside the gene matches: 12. CDR3 length equals 13 residues. Germline-derived CDR1 and CDR2 are MDHEN and SYDVKM. The CDR3 DNA is TGTGCCAGCATCGCACCGGGACAGCTTAGAGCTTTCTTT. Protein product: CASIAPGQLRAFF.

This clone has more than one count but fewer than ten. The rearrangement joins TRBV2 to TRBJ1-2, with 8 bases aligning to TRBD1. From germline, CDR1 is SNHLY and CDR2 FYNNEI. V lost 8 bases to trimming and J lost 5 bases; unmatched junction nucleotides: 4. The CDR3 is 12 residues long. The CDR3 here is CASQTGEYGYTF. CDR3 sequence (DNA): TGTGCCAGCCAGACAGGGGAGTATGGCTACACCTTC.

The sample holds one count of this clone. The chain has TRBV28 and TRBJ1-4; D perhaps matches TRBD1 (6 bases). This CDR3 is built from 15 residues. Trimming took off 7 bases at V and 7 bases at J, with 19 bases between the two ends. Germline V gene sequence: CDR1 MDHEN, CDR2 SYDVKM. In DNA, the CDR3 is TGTGCCAGCAACACCTTAGAGAGGGGGACTGAAAAACTGTTTTTT. Translation gives CASNTLERGTEKLFF.

The chain is built from TRBV28 and TRBJ2-7; 8 bases line up with TRBD2. The CDR3 extends over 15 amino acids. Germline CDR1 reads MDHEN; CDR2 reads SYDVKM. V dropped 5 bases and J dropped 4; count of bases not matched to a gene: 10. CDR3 loop: CASSPTSGSRYEQYF. The CDR3 DNA reads as TGTGCCAGCAGTCCCACGAGCGGGAGTCGGTACGAGCAGTACTTC.

The chain recombines TRBV27 with TRBJ1-2; 8 bases fit TRBD1. Germline V gene data show CDR1 as MNHEY and CDR2 as SMNVEV (reference sequence). With V trimmed by 5 bases and J by 7 bases, 9 bases remained unmatched. The CDR3 length is 14 residues. CDR3 protein: CASSPTDRGSGYTF. The CDR3 DNA is TGTGCCAGCAGTCCGACTGACAGGGGCAGTGGCTACACCTTC.

The chain links TRBV18 to TRBJ2-5; D is undetermined. The CDR3 runs to 13 residues. V was cut by 6 bases and J by 5 bases, with 13 bases left in between. Germline V lookup: CDR1 KGHSH, CDR2 LQKENI. Here the CDR3 DNA reads TGTGCCAGCTCGTCCCGGGTGGAGGAGACCCAGTACTTC. It translates to CASSSRVEETQYF.

This sequence joins TRBV27 and TRBJ1-2, with TRBD1 matching 9 bases. V was clipped by 5 bases and J by 0 bases; unmatched bases: 7. CDR1 and CDR2 from the germline V gene are MNHEY and SMNVEV (reference sequence). The CDR3 is 16 residues long. The CDR3 protein is CASSHGQGKANYGYTF. As DNA, the CDR3 is TGTGCCAGCAGTCATGGACAGGGGAAGGCTAACTATGGCTACACCTTC.

V and J are TRBV3-1 (or the pseudogene TRBV3-2) and TRBJ1-2, with D hard to call. Germline V lookup: CDR1 LGHDT, CDR2 YNNKEL (reference sequence). The CDR3 extends over 16 amino acids. Trimming took 0 bases from V and 8 from J, leaving 19 bases between them. The DNA of the CDR3 is TGTGCCAGCAGCCAAGAAAAACGCCTTAGAGGCCTAGGCTACACCTTC. Protein sequence: CASSQEKRLRGLGYTF.

The V call is TRBV19, the J call TRBJ2-1; 10 positions match TRBD2. After removal of 4 bases from V and 2 bases from J, the junction contained 2 bases not matched to a gene. The CDR3 is 15 residues long. CDR1 and CDR2 from the germline V gene are LNHDA and SQIVND (reference sequence). CDR3 DNA: TGTGCCAGTAGTACTAGCGGGGGAACCTACAATGAGCAGTTCTTC. This translates into CASSTSGGTYNEQFF.

The genes are TRBV30 and TRBJ1-2; D is unresolved. Trimming shortened V by 4 bases and J by 9 bases, and 15 bases separated the two germline ends. The CDR3 covers 12 residues. The germline CDR1 and CDR2 sequences are GTSNPN and SVGIG (reference sequence). The CDR3 loop is CAWTPGLVSYTF. The CDR3 DNA follows: TGTGCCTGGACCCCCGGTTTGGTGAGCTACACCTTC.